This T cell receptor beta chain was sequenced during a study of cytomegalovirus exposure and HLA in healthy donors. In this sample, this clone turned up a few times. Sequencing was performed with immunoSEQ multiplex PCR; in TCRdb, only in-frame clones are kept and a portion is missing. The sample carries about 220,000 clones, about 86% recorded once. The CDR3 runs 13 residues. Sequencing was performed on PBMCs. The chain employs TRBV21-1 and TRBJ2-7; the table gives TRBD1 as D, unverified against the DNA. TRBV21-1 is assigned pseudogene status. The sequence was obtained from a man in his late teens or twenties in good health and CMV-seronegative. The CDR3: CASSKNRDHEQYF. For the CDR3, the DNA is TGTGCCAGCAGCAAAAACAGGGACCACGAGCAGTACTTC.